The clone carrying this TCR beta chain was found a few times. What it recognizes is unknown. Regarding treatment: oral pan-JAK inhibitor, 5-10 mg twice daily. This entry comes from a study of CD8+ T cells in alopecia areata. Overall study context: Patients took tofacitinib for 6 to 18 months, followed by 6 drug-free months. Scoring of treated patients' severity used the percentage of affected scalp area.

The study's findings and limits: The study also sequences resident alphabeta T cells of normal skin in scalp samples.

V was pared by 4 bases and J by 0 bases, with 17 bases between. CDR1 and CDR2 (germline): SGHRS, YFSETQ. The CDR3 contains 17 residues. Reverse transcribed after extraction, RNA yielded cDNA as the sequencing template. The assay was immunoSEQ multiplex PCR, and TCRdb's table has in-frame clones only and misses some. Counted here are 160,000 or so clones, about 61% occurring once; the ten biggest clones make up under 20%. This receptor was obtained from a human donor with alopecia areata. The rearrangement links TRBV5-1 to TRBJ1-3; tentatively, D is TRBD1 (5 bases). Sequenced here: CD4+ T cells sorted from blood, sampled at approximately week 60, from a patient treated with tofacitinib. The CDR3 region has the DNA TGCGCCAGCAGCACCGGAGGAGGGGAGATCTCTGGAAACACCATATATTTT. Its translation is CASSTGGGEISGNTIYF.